The entry below describes one T cell receptor (beta chain). V lost 1 base, J lost 6 bases, and 3 bases stayed unmatched. The CDR3 length is 15 residues. CDR1 and CDR2 from the germline V gene are SGHVS and FQNEAQ. The data originate from a study of blood T cell repertoires in COVID-19. Study at large: Sites across the United States, Italy and Spain contributed samples from acute and convalescent COVID-19.

Participants spanned ages about 18 to 95 years and resided in about two dozen US areas. The assay was immunoSEQ multiplex PCR, and TCRdb's table has in-frame clones only and misses some. This sample yields around 50,000 clones, of which around 80% are seen a single time; under 6.5% belongs to the top ten. What was sequenced was PBMCs or T cells enriched from blood (not recorded which). J is TRBJ2-3 and V is TRBV7-8; 11 bases are shared with TRBD2. The source of this sequence is a woman aged 50 to 65 with acute COVID-19. The CDR3, as DNA: TGTGCCAGCAGCTTAGGGGCTAGCGGGGGGGATACGCAGTATTTT. It is translated as CASSLGASGGDTQYF.